Sequencing of this T cell receptor beta chain was carried out in a study of breast tumors, draining lymph nodes, adjacent tissues. Trimming cost V 4 bases and J 9 bases, with 7 bases left between them. The germline CDR1 and CDR2 sequences are MNHEY and SVGAGI. CDR3 length: 11 residues. Breast cancer patients provided tissue from their axillary draining lymph nodes. TCRdb re-called the multiplex PCR reads with MiXCR, one entry per CDR3 protein. The sample consists of about 130,000 distinct CDR3 sequences, 21% of them appearing once. This clonotype was seen repeatedly, ten times or more. The sequenced sample was axillary lymph node tissue. This chain connects TRBV6-5 to TRBJ2-1; no reliable D call. This receptor was obtained from a female donor with breast cancer. Some clones in this sample may be carry-over from other donors' samples. The CDR3: CASSSLGEQFF. CDR3 in DNA: TGTGCCAGCAGTTCATTGGGTGAGCAGTTCTTC.